This is a list of T cell receptor beta chains from one sample in a study of T cell changes during pregnancy in multiple sclerosis. The repertoire was sequenced with immunoSEQ multiplex PCR; TCRdb's copy has only in-frame clones and lacks some. The sample records tens of thousands of clones, 93% being singletons. The source material was peripheral blood, sampled in the second trimester of pregnancy. The source is a female donor with multiple sclerosis, enrolled in a pregnancy study. CDR3s include the opening cysteine and the closing phenylalanine or tryptophan. D genes are given only for firm matches. Not all rows give a size; the values are once, few, many and, for expanded clones, a class.

d_gene: TRBD2; j_gene: TRBJ2-3; v_gene: TRBV18; abundance: .; CDR3nt: TGTGCCAGCTCACCCGCGGGAGCGGATACGCAGTATTTT; CDR3aa: CASSPAGADTQYF
d_gene: .; j_gene: TRBJ1-3; v_gene: TRBV2; abundance: .; CDR3nt: TGTGCCAGCACCCTGGAACAGGCCTCGAACACCATATATTTT; CDR3aa: CASTLEQASNTIYF
d_gene: TRBD1; j_gene: TRBJ2-1; v_gene: TRBV28; abundance: .; CDR3nt: TGTGCCAGCAGTTTGCTTCGGACAGGCGATGAGCAGTTCTTC; CDR3aa: CASSLLRTGDEQFF
d_gene: .; j_gene: TRBJ2-3; v_gene: TRBV6-1; abundance: .; CDR3nt: TGTGCCAGCAGCGGTAGGAGGGCGGGCACAGATACGCAGTATTTT; CDR3aa: CASSGRRAGTDTQYF
d_gene: TRBD2; j_gene: TRBJ2-7; v_gene: TRBV5-4; abundance: once; CDR3nt: TGTGCCAGCAGCGGGGGACTAGCGGGACTCTCCTACGAGCAGTACTTC; CDR3aa: CASSGGLAGLSYEQYF
d_gene: TRBD1; j_gene: TRBJ2-5; v_gene: TRBV6-5; abundance: .; CDR3nt: TGTGCCAGCAGGTGGACAGGGGGCGCAGAGACCCAGTACTTC; CDR3aa: CASRWTGGAETQYF
d_gene: .; j_gene: TRBJ2-3; v_gene: TRBV19; abundance: .; CDR3nt: TGTGCCAGTAGAGAGGGGGGCACAGATACGCAGTATTTT; CDR3aa: CASREGGTDTQYF
d_gene: TRBD2; j_gene: TRBJ2-3; v_gene: TRBV19; abundance: .; CDR3nt: TGTGCCAGTAAACTAGCGGGCACAGATACGCAGTATTTT; CDR3aa: CASKLAGTDTQYF
d_gene: TRBD1; j_gene: TRBJ1-2; v_gene: TRBV19; abundance: .; CDR3nt: TGTGCCAGTAGCTACCTACCGGGACAGGGTGTCCATGGCTACACCTTC; CDR3aa: CASSYLPGQGVHGYTF
d_gene: .; j_gene: TRBJ2-7; v_gene: TRBV15; abundance: once; CDR3nt: TGTGCCACCAGCCACCCGGGGGAGCAGTACTTC; CDR3aa: CATSHPGEQYF
d_gene: .; j_gene: TRBJ2-7; v_gene: TRBV21-1; abundance: .; CDR3nt: TGTGCCAGCAGCAAAGTTCAGGGTGGGGCCGAGCAGTACTTC; CDR3aa: CASSKVQGGAEQYF
d_gene: .; j_gene: TRBJ2-7; v_gene: TRBV19; abundance: .; CDR3nt: TGTGCCAGTAGAGACCGGGACATCCACCACGAGCAGTACTTC; CDR3aa: CASRDRDIHHEQYF
d_gene: .; j_gene: TRBJ1-1; v_gene: TRBV11-2; abundance: .; CDR3nt: TGTGCCAGCAGCTTTGGACTTAACACTGAAGCTTTCTTT; CDR3aa: CASSFGLNTEAFF
d_gene: TRBD2; j_gene: TRBJ2-1; v_gene: TRBV25-1; abundance: once; CDR3nt: TGTGCCAGCAGTGTAGAACTAGCGGGATCTCAACCGAACAATGAGCAGTTCTTC; CDR3aa: CASSVELAGSQPNNEQFF
d_gene: .; j_gene: TRBJ2-5; v_gene: TRBV28; abundance: .; CDR3nt: TGTGCCAGCAGTTTTGACAGTCAAGAGACCCAGTACTTC; CDR3aa: CASSFDSQETQYF
d_gene: .; j_gene: TRBJ2-1; v_gene: TRBV7-9; abundance: .; CDR3nt: TGTGCCAGCAGCTTAGTAGCGGACGCAACAATGAAGCAGTTCTTC; CDR3aa: CASSLVADATMKQFF
d_gene: TRBD1; j_gene: TRBJ1-5; v_gene: TRBV28; abundance: .; CDR3nt: TGTGCCAGCCGACCGTCCCCCGGGACAGGGAATCAGCCCCAGCATTTT; CDR3aa: CASRPSPGTGNQPQHF
d_gene: .; j_gene: TRBJ1-1; v_gene: TRBV19; abundance: .; CDR3nt: TGTGCCAGTAGTATAACAAAGCTACTGCGGACTGAAGCTTTCTTT; CDR3aa: CASSITKLLRTEAFF
d_gene: .; j_gene: TRBJ1-5; v_gene: TRBV25-1; abundance: .; CDR3nt: TGTGCCAGCAGTGAGTCCGGGGAAGGCAATCAGCCCCAGCATTTT; CDR3aa: CASSESGEGNQPQHF
d_gene: TRBD2; j_gene: TRBJ2-5; v_gene: TRBV19; abundance: .; CDR3nt: TGTGCCAGTAGTATACTAGCGGGAGGTTTGCAGACCCAGTACTTC; CDR3aa: CASSILAGGLQTQYF
d_gene: .; j_gene: TRBJ2-5; v_gene: TRBV5-5; abundance: .; CDR3nt: TGTGCCAGCAGCCTACGACAGGAACAAGAGACCCAGTACTTC; CDR3aa: CASSLRQEQETQYF
d_gene: TRBD1; j_gene: TRBJ1-2; v_gene: TRBV25-1; abundance: .; CDR3nt: TGTGCCACGATGGGACAGGACGAAAACTATGGCTACACCTTC; CDR3aa: CATMGQDENYGYTF
d_gene: TRBD2; j_gene: TRBJ2-7; v_gene: TRBV28; abundance: few; CDR3nt: TGTGCCAGCAGTACCACACGGACTAGCGGGAGAGATCCCCCCTACGAGCAGTACTTC; CDR3aa: CASSTTRTSGRDPPYEQYF
d_gene: TRBD1; j_gene: TRBJ2-5; v_gene: TRBV4-3; abundance: once; CDR3nt: TGCGCCAGCAGCCAAGACAGGGGGGAGACCCAGTACTTC; CDR3aa: CASSQDRGETQYF
d_gene: .; j_gene: TRBJ1-1; v_gene: TRBV7-2; abundance: .; CDR3nt: TGTGCCAGCAGCTTAAGCTCAACCAACACTGAAGCTTTCTTT; CDR3aa: CASSLSSTNTEAFF
d_gene: TRBD1; j_gene: TRBJ1-1; v_gene: TRBV9; abundance: .; CDR3nt: TGTGCCAGCAGCGGGAGACAGGGCCGGAACACTGAAGCTTTCTTT; CDR3aa: CASSGRQGRNTEAFF
d_gene: .; j_gene: TRBJ1-1; v_gene: TRBV29-1; abundance: .; CDR3nt: TGCAGCGTTTACCAGGACAGCCCTGAAGCTTTCTTT; CDR3aa: CSVYQDSPEAFF
d_gene: .; j_gene: TRBJ1-5; v_gene: TRBV4-1; abundance: .; CDR3nt: TGCGCCAGCAGCCAGAGGGAAGGGCCGGATCAGCCCCAGCATTTT; CDR3aa: CASSQREGPDQPQHF
d_gene: TRBD1; j_gene: TRBJ2-7; v_gene: TRBV9; abundance: .; CDR3nt: TGTGCCAGCAGCCCCGGACAGGGGGGTGACGAGCAGTACTTC; CDR3aa: CASSPGQGGDEQYF
d_gene: TRBD2; j_gene: TRBJ2-7; v_gene: TRBV5-4; abundance: .; CDR3nt: TGTGCCAGCAGCCCAGCGCGGGGGGCCTCCTACGAGCAGTACTTC; CDR3aa: CASSPARGASYEQYF
d_gene: TRBD1; j_gene: TRBJ2-1; v_gene: TRBV5-8; abundance: .; CDR3nt: TGTGCCAGCAGCTTGTCGGGACAGATCTTCAATGAGCAGTTCTTC; CDR3aa: CASSLSGQIFNEQFF
d_gene: TRBD1; j_gene: TRBJ1-1; v_gene: TRBV29-1; abundance: .; CDR3nt: TGCAGCGTGGAAGGGACAGGGGGTTTTACTGAAGCTTTCTTT; CDR3aa: CSVEGTGGFTEAFF
d_gene: TRBD2; j_gene: TRBJ2-5; v_gene: TRBV19; abundance: .; CDR3nt: TGTGCCAGTAGTTCCCCTGGCGGGGGCCAAGAGACCCAGTACTTC; CDR3aa: CASSSPGGGQETQYF
d_gene: TRBD2; j_gene: TRBJ2-7; v_gene: TRBV4-2; abundance: .; CDR3nt: TGTGCCAGCAGCCAAGGACGGGAGGGCCGGTACGAGCAGTACTTC; CDR3aa: CASSQGREGRYEQYF
d_gene: TRBD1; j_gene: TRBJ2-3; v_gene: TRBV5-4; abundance: .; CDR3nt: TGTGCCAGCAGCGACAGGGGGCTTTTGACAGATACGCAGTATTTT; CDR3aa: CASSDRGLLTDTQYF
d_gene: .; j_gene: TRBJ2-7; v_gene: TRBV2; abundance: .; CDR3nt: TGTGCCACCAAGGAGAGTTTCGTCTACGAGCAGTACTTC; CDR3aa: CATKESFVYEQYF
d_gene: TRBD2; j_gene: TRBJ2-3; v_gene: TRBV27; abundance: .; CDR3nt: TGTGCCAGCAGAGGAGAGCGGGAGACAGATACGCAGTATTTT; CDR3aa: CASRGERETDTQYF
d_gene: .; j_gene: TRBJ2-1; v_gene: TRBV29-1; abundance: once; CDR3nt: TGCAGCGTTGAAGGGGCCAATGAGCAGTTCTTC; CDR3aa: CSVEGANEQFF
d_gene: TRBD2; j_gene: TRBJ2-4; v_gene: TRBV30; abundance: .; CDR3nt: TGTGCCTGGAGTGTACGCCCCCCGACTAGCGGGAGGAGTCGCGCCAAAAACATTCAGTACTTC; CDR3aa: CAWSVRPPTSGRSRAKNIQYF
d_gene: .; j_gene: TRBJ2-7; v_gene: TRBV11-2; abundance: .; CDR3nt: TGTGCCAGCAGGAGGGAAGGGTTGAGTTCCGAGCAGTACTTC; CDR3aa: CASRREGLSSEQYF
d_gene: .; j_gene: TRBJ1-1; v_gene: TRBV13; abundance: .; CDR3nt: TGTGCCAGCAGCTTAGGGAGCTCTGAAGCTTTCTTT; CDR3aa: CASSLGSSEAFF
d_gene: .; j_gene: TRBJ1-1; v_gene: TRBV27; abundance: .; CDR3nt: TGTGCCAGCAGCCCCATGGGAGGGAACACTGAAGCTTTCTTT; CDR3aa: CASSPMGGNTEAFF
d_gene: TRBD1; j_gene: TRBJ2-2; v_gene: TRBV6-4; abundance: .; CDR3nt: TGTGCCAGCTCGGACAGGGTCGAGGCCGGGGAGCTGTTTTTT; CDR3aa: CASSDRVEAGELFF
d_gene: .; j_gene: TRBJ1-5; v_gene: TRBV15; abundance: .; CDR3nt: TGTGCCACCAGCAGAGATCGACAGAGCAATCAGCCCCAGCATTTT; CDR3aa: CATSRDRQSNQPQHF
d_gene: .; j_gene: TRBJ2-2; v_gene: TRBV5-1; abundance: .; CDR3nt: TGCGCCAGCAGCTCCTGGGGGGGGCGGATGAACACCGGGGAGCTGTTTTTT; CDR3aa: CASSSWGGRMNTGELFF
d_gene: TRBD1; j_gene: TRBJ2-2; v_gene: TRBV18; abundance: .; CDR3nt: TGTGCCAGCTCACCACTCATAGGACAGGGATCCAACACCGGGGAGCTGTTTTTT; CDR3aa: CASSPLIGQGSNTGELFF